This T cell receptor beta chain is from a study of T cell responses to AZD1222 COVID-19 vaccine. Findings and caveats of the study: Spike was spanned by vaccine-associated CD4 TCRs, with dominance at 160-218 and 743-854. In the spike-specific TCR repertoire, nearly half reportedly target unmutated variant regions.

As regards this clone: Its specificity is unknown.

Using immunoSEQ multiplex PCR, the repertoire was profiled, and TCRdb retains in-frame clones only, with some absent. Altogether 100,000 to 150,000 clones are present, 92% being singletons, with the ten largest covering 0.85% to 1.3%. The starting material was peripheral blood, obtained on day 0 of AZD1222 vaccination. The sequence was collected from an adult in good health.

The CDR3 loop is CAIRDLTSHYEQYF. CDR3 nucleotides: TGTGCCATCAGGGACCTTACGAGCCACTACGAGCAGTACTTC. The rearrangement links TRBV10-3 to TRBJ2-7; D gene uncertain. Trimming left V 6 bases short and J 3 bases short, with 15 bases between. The CDR3 length is 14 residues. The germline gives CDR1 ENHRY, CDR2 SYGVKD.